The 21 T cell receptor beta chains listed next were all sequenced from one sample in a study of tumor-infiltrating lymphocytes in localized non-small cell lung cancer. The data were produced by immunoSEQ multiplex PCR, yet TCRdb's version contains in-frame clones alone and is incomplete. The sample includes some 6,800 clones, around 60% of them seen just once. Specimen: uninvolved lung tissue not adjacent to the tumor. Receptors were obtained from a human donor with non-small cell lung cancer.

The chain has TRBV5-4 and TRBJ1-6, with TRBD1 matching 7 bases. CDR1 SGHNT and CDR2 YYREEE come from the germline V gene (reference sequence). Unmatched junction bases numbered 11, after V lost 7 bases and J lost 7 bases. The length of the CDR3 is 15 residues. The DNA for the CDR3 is TGTGCCAGCGCTTTAACAGGGGACGGAAATTCACCCCTCCACTTT. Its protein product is CASALTGDGNSPLHF.

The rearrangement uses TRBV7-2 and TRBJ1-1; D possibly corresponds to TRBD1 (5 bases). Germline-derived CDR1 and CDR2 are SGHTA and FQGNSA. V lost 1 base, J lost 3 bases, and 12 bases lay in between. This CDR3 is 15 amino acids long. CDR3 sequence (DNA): TGTGCCAGCAGCTTAGTGGTGGCGGGGGACACTGAAGCTTTCTTT. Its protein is CASSLVVAGDTEAFF.

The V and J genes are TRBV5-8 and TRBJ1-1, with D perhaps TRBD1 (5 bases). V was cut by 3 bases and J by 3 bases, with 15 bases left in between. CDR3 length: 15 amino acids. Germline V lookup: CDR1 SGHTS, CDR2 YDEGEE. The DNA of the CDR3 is TGTGCCAGCAGCTCCCCGATAGTGGGGGACACTGAAGCTTTCTTT. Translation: CASSSPIVGDTEAFF.

The CDR3 sequence is CASGSRGQKYGYTF. As DNA, the CDR3 is TGTGCCAGCGGCTCACGGGGACAGAAGTATGGCTACACCTTC. The rearrangement links TRBV13 to TRBJ1-2; 7 bases are shared with TRBD1. The CDR3 sequence is 14 residues long. The V gene's germline CDR1 is PRHDT and CDR2 FYEKMQ (reference sequence). V shed 8 bases, J shed 5 bases, and the junction held 11 bases outside the gene matches.

The CDR3: CASSSELGATTEAFF. The CDR3 nucleotides are TGTGCCAGCAGCTCCGAGCTGGGGGCGACCACTGAAGCTTTCTTT. The genes are TRBV11-2 and TRBJ1-1; D may be TRBD1 (6 bases). This CDR3 has 15 residues. V lost 4 bases, J lost 4 bases, and 16 bases lay in between. Germline CDR1 reads SGHAT; CDR2 reads FQNNGV.

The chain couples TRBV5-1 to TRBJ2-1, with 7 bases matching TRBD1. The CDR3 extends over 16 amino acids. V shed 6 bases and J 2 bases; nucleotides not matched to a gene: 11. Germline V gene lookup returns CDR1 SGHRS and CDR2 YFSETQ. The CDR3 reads CASTPSGQFTYNEQFF. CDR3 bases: TGCGCCAGCACCCCCTCGGGACAGTTCACCTACAATGAGCAGTTCTTC. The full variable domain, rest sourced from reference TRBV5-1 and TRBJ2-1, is KAGVTQTPRYLIKTRGQQVTLSCSPISGHRSVSWYQQTPGQGLQFLFEYFSETQRNKGNFPGRFSGRQFSNSRSEMNVSTLELGDSALYLCASTPSGQFTYNEQFFGPGTRLTVL.

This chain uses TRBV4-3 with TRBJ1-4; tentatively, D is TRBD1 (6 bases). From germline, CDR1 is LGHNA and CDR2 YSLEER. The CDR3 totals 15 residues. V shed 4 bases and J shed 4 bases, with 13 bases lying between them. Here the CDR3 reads CASSRDRNYNEKLFF. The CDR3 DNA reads TGCGCCAGCAGCCGAGACAGGAACTATAATGAAAAACTGTTTTTT.

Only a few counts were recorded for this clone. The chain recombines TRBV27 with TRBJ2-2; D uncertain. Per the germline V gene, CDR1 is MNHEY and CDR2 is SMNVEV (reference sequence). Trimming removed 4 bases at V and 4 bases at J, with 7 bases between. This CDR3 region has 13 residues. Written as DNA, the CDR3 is TGTGCCAGCAGTTCGGACGTCACCGGGGAGCTGTTTTTT. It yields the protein CASSSDVTGELFF.

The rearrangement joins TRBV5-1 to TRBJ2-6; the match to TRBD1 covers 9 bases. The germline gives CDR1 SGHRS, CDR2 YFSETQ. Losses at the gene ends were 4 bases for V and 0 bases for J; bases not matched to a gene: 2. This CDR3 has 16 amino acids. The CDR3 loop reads CASSKGQGSGANVLTF. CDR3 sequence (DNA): TGCGCCAGCAGCAAGGGACAGGGCTCTGGGGCCAACGTCCTGACTTTC.

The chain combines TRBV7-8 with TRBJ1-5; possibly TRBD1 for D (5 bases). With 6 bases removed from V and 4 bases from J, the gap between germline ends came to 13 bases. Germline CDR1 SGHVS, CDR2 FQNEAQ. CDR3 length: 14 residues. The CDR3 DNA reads TGTGCCAGCAGTCACGCGGGGGGTAATCAGCCCCAGCATTTT. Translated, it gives CASSHAGGNQPQHF.

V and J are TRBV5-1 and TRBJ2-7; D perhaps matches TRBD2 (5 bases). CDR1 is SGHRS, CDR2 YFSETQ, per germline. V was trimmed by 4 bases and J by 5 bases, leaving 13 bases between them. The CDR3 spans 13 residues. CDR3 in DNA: TGCGCCAGCAGCCAAGCTGGAGCGGACGAGCAGTACTTC. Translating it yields CASSQAGADEQYF.

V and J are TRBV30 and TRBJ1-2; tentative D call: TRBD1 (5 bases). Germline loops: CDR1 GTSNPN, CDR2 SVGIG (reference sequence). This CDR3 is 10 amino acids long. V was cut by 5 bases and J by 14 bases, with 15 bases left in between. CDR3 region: CAWDRVRRTF. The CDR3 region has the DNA TGTGCCTGGGACAGAGTCAGGAGAACCTTC.

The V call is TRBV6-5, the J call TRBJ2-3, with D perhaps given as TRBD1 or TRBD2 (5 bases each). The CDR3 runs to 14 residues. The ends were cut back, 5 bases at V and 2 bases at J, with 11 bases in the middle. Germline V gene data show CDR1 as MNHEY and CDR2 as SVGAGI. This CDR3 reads CASSEGLNTDTQYF. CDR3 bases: TGTGCCAGCAGTGAGGGGCTGAACACAGATACGCAGTATTTT.

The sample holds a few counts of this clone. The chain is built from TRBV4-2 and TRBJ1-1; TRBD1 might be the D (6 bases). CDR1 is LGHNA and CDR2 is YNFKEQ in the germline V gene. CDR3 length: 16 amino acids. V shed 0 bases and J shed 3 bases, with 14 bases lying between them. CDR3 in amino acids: CASSQDYGRGYTEAFF. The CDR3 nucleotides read TGTGCCAGCAGCCAAGATTATGGGAGGGGGTACACTGAAGCTTTCTTT.

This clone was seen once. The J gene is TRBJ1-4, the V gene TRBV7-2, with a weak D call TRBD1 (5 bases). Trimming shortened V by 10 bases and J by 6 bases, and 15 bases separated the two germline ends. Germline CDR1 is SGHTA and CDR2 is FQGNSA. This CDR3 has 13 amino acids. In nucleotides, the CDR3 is TGTGCCACGAGGGGCAGTGTGCATGAAAAACTGTTTTTT. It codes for CATRGSVHEKLFF.

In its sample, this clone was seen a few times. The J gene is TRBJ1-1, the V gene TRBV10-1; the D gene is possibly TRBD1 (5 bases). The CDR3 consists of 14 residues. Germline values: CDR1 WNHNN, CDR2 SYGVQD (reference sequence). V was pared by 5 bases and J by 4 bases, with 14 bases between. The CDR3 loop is CASSSSGGGTEAFF. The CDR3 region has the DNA TGCGCCAGCAGTTCCTCTGGGGGGGGCACTGAAGCTTTCTTT.

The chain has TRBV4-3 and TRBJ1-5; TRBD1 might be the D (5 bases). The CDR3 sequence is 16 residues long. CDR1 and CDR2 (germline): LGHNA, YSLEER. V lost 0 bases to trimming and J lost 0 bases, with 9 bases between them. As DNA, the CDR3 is TGCGCCAGCAGCCAAGATCCGGGGGTTAGCAATCAGCCCCAGCATTTT. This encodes CASSQDPGVSNQPQHF.

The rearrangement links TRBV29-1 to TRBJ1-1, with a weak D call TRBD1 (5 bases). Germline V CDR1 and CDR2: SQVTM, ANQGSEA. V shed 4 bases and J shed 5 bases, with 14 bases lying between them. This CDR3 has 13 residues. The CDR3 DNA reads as TGCAGCGTTGTAGGGTCGGAGGGGACTGAAGCTTTCTTT. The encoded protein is CSVVGSEGTEAFF.

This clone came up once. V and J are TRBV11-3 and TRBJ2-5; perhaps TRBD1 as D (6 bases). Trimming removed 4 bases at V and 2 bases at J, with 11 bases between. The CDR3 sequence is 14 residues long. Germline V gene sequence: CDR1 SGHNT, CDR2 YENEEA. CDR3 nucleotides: TGTGCCAGCAGCTCCTCGGACAGTCAAGAGACCCAGTACTTC. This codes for CASSSSDSQETQYF.

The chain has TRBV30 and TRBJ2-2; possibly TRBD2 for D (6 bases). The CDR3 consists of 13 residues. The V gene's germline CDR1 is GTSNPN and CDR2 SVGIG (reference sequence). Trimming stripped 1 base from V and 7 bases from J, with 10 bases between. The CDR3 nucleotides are TGTGCCTGGAGTGACATAGCGGACGGGGAGCTGTTTTTT. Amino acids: CAWSDIADGELFF.

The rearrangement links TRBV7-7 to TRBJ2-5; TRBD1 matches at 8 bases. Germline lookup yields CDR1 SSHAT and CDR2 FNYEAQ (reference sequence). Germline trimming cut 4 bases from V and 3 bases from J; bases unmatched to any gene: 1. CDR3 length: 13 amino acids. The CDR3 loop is CASSSDREETQYF. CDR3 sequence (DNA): TGTGCCAGCAGCTCGGACAGGGAAGAGACCCAGTACTTC.